This TCR beta chain is from a study of T-cell memory formation after mild COVID-19. Study background: The two donors had largely donor-specific TCR clusters.

Germline V gene data show CDR1 as SGHRS and CDR2 as YFSETQ. The CDR3 totals 16 residues. Trimming took 3 bases from V and 4 from J, leaving 19 bases between them. 5'RACE primed at constant segments yielded TCR alpha and TCR beta cDNA libraries bearing sample barcodes and UMIs. TCRdb re-called the 5' RACE reads with MiXCR, one entry per CDR3 protein. The sample comprises 120,000 or so distinct CDR3 sequences, approximately 6.3% of which are singletons, and roughly 2% rests with the top ten. Study-level findings and limits: CD4/CD8 balance held among clones contracting day 15 to 85, and later expanders leaned CD4+.

This clonotype was observed a handful of times. The target antigen is unknown. V gene TRBV5-1 combines with J gene TRBJ1-1, with D possibly matching TRBD1 (5 bases). Sequencing was performed on PBMCs or a T cell subset sorted from them (not recorded which). The clonotype comes from an adult woman who had mild COVID-19 (a few samples of this study predate the infection). Cell type and time point are not known. The CDR3 nucleotides are TGCGCCAGCAGCTCCAGGGCCAATTCGGAAGTCACTGAAGCTTTCTTT. Residues: CASSSRANSEVTEAFF.